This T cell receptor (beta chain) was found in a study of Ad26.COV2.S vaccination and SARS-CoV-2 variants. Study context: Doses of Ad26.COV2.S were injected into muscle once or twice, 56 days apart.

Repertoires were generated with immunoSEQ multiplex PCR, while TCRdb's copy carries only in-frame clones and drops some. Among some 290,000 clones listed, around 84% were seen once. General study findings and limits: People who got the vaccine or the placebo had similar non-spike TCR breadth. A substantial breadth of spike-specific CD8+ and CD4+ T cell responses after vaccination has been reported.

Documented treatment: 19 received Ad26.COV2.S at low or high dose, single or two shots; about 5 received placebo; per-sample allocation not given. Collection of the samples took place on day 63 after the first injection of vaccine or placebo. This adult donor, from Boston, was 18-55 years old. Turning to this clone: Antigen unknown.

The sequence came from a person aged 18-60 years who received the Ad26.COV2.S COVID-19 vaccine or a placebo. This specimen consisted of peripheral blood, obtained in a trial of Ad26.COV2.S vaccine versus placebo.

Written as DNA, the CDR3 is TGCGCCAGCAGCCAAGATGGGAGTAACAGAGGAAACACCATATATTTT. Its translation is CASSQDGSNRGNTIYF. The V call is TRBV4-1, the J call TRBJ1-3; D is uncertain. The CDR3 consists of 16 residues. V gave up 0 bases and J gave up 4 bases, with 13 bases separating them. CDR1 is MGHRA and CDR2 is YSYEKL in the germline V gene.